Shown below are 9 T cell receptor beta chains from a single sample sequenced in a study of cytomegalovirus exposure and HLA in healthy donors. The protocol was immunoSEQ multiplex PCR, while the TCRdb copy is restricted to in-frame clones and leaves out a portion. The top ten clones hold approximately 2% of a sample with about 160,000 clones, 86% of them seen once. Material: PBMCs. The receptors here all came from a woman aged 18-35 years in good health and CMV-seronegative.

The genes are TRBV28 and TRBJ2-7; D gene uncertain. This CDR3 region has 13 residues. The germline gives CDR1 MDHEN, CDR2 SYDVKM. V was cut by 6 bases and J by 2 bases, with 11 bases left in between. CDR3 amino acids: CASSPPSAYEQYF. CDR3 nucleotides: TGTGCCAGCAGCCCTCCCTCGGCCTACGAGCAGTACTTC.

The chain uses TRBV13 and TRBJ1-2; tentative D call: TRBD1 (6 bases). Germline V CDR1 and CDR2: PRHDT, FYEKMQ (reference sequence). Deletions cut 5 bases from V and 3 bases from J, with 25 bases between. The CDR3 consists of 18 residues. DNA for the CDR3: TGTGCCAGCAGCCGACTGTGGGGAACAGGGCGAGGTGACTATGGCTACACCTTC. The encoded protein is CASSRLWGTGRGDYGYTF.

V usage is TRBV5-4 and J usage is TRBJ2-3, with 7 bases that match TRBD1. Trimming at V came to 3 bases and at J to 6 bases, leaving 7 bases not matched to a gene. This CDR3 has 14 residues. The germline CDR1 and CDR2 sequences are SGHNT and YYREEE (reference sequence). The CDR3 protein is CASSYHDREDTQYF. The CDR3 bases are TGTGCCAGCAGCTACCATGACAGGGAGGATACGCAGTATTTT.

This clone was seen once. This sequence joins TRBV18 and TRBJ1-2; tentatively, D is TRBD1 (6 bases). Germline loops: CDR1 KGHSH, CDR2 LQKENI. The CDR3 runs to 13 residues. V was cut by 6 bases and J by 2 bases, with 10 bases left in between. The chain's CDR3 is CASSAGQNYGYTF. As DNA, the CDR3 is TGTGCCAGCTCGGCCGGACAGAACTATGGCTACACCTTC.

The V call is TRBV29-1, the J call TRBJ1-3; D gene ambiguous. The CDR3 runs to 13 residues. From germline, CDR1 is SQVTM and CDR2 ANQGSEA. Trimming took 2 bases from V and 3 from J, leaving 8 bases between them. The CDR3 nucleotides are TGCAGCGTTGAAACTCGGGGTGGAAACACCATATATTTT. It is translated as CSVETRGGNTIYF.

Details on this clone: A single base separates this from a much larger clone, so it may be a read error. The chain carries TRBV11-2 and TRBJ1-5; D is perhaps TRBD1 (5 bases). Between the trimmed V and J ends, which lost 0 bases and 3 bases, there was a span of 6 bases. This CDR3 is 14 amino acids long. Germline CDR1 SGHAT, CDR2 FQNNGV. The DNA for the CDR3 is TGTGCCAGCAGCTTAGACAGGGACAATCAGCCCCAGCATTTT. This translates into CASSLDRDNQPQHF.

This clone has a handful of counts. The chain is built from TRBV19 and TRBJ1-2, with 9 bases fitting TRBD1. The CDR3 is 13 residues long. Per germline, CDR1 LNHDA and CDR2 SQIVND (reference sequence). V dropped 5 bases and J dropped 7; count of bases not matched to a gene: 5. The CDR3 region has the DNA TGTGCCAGTAGTGCCCACAGGGGGCCTGGCTACACCTTC. Protein product: CASSAHRGPGYTF. Together with reference TRBV19 and TRBJ1-2, the CDR3 gives the full variable domain: DGGITQSPKYLFRKEGQNVTLSCEQNLNHDAMYWYRQDPGQGLRLIYYSQIVNDFQKGDIAEGYSVSREKKESFPLTVTSAQKNPTAFYLCASSAHRGPGYTFGSGTRLTVV.

The rearrangement uses TRBV6-1 and TRBJ1-1; no clear D gene. The CDR3 length is 15 residues. Germline assignment: CDR1 MNHNS and CDR2 SASEGT. The V gene lost 3 bases and the J gene lost 4 bases, with 15 bases spanning the gap. As DNA, the CDR3 is TGTGCCAGCAGTGACGGGTCAACCGGGAGCACTGAAGCTTTCTTT. Translation gives CASSDGSTGSTEAFF.

This clone turned up a few times. The chain employs TRBV5-1 and TRBJ1-6; D perhaps matches TRBD1 (5 bases). The CDR3 consists of 15 residues. Deletions cut 0 bases from V and 10 bases from J, with 14 bases between. Germline CDR1 and CDR2: SGHRS and YFSETQ. CDR3 sequence: CASSLEGQGSSPLHF. The CDR3 bases are TGCGCCAGCAGCTTGGAGGGGCAGGGTAGCTCACCCCTCCACTTT.